The following is a T cell receptor beta chain sequence with its context. Its binding antigen is unknown. Base qualities are not provided; no much larger clone lies one nucleotide away. The time point label corresponds to: week 11, during vaccination. Every vaccine dose consisted of 300 ug of a 20-mer mutant IDH1 peptide in Montanide, administered subcutaneously together with topical imiquimod. The donors had newly diagnosed IDH1-mutant astrocytomas of WHO grade 3 or 4 that showed loss of nuclear ATRX. The samples were drawn from NOA16, a multicentre, single-arm, open-label phase I trial in Germany that tested a mutant IDH1 peptide vaccine in humans for the first time. The DNeasy Blood and Tissue Kit was used to extract genomic DNA from EDTA blood for TCRB sequencing. Germline trimming: 6 bases from V, 3 bases from J; junction bases outside gene matches: 6. CDR3 length: 15 amino acids, cysteine to phenylalanine. The sequence is cut down to CDR3 DNA, 45 bases in frame from base 1. The CDR1 and CDR2 encoded by the germline V gene are ENHRY and SYGVKD.

The receptor library was made with the immunoSEQ multiplex PCR assay. The hsTCRB Kit was used according to the manufacturer's protocol to amplify rearranged TCR beta chain sequences. An Illumina MiSeq was used to sequence the TCRB libraries. Processing in the source paper ran as follows. Demultiplexing, trimming and gene mapping were performed with the kit vendor's proprietary platform. The table comes from immuneACCESS by way of TCRdb, which keeps in-frame sequences with V and J called. Part of the clones is missing from these tables; in studies checked, under half for an unresolved V gene and the rest for unknown reasons. V and J calls and clone size follow that table, whereas D and trimming were derived from the DNA. Counted in this sample were about 120,000 clones; roughly 75% of them appeared once. Around 5.5% of the sample rests with the top ten. This entry comes from a study of a mutant IDH1 vaccine in newly diagnosed glioma (dated by TCRdb to the early 2020s). Concerning the study at large: Patients received eight vaccinations in weeks 1, 3, 5, 7, 11, 15, 19 and 23, corresponding to visits V03 through V10. Vaccination started 4-6 weeks after radiotherapy alone, or was given together with temozolomide cycles in the groups whose treatment included chemotherapy. The 32 treated patients were approximately 62% male and around 40% female, with a mean age of approximately 38 years. Before enrollment, most patients had been given radiochemotherapy with temozolomide as standard therapy, while the rest had received either radiotherapy alone or temozolomide alone. Six visits were used for peripheral blood collection: V03 (baseline), V05, V07, V10, V12 and V13. For exploratory analyses, longitudinal TCRB deep sequencing was carried out in about two dozen treated patients wherever samples were available.

Here is what the overall study found, with its caveats: Pseudoprogression appeared unrelated to alterations in the top peripheral T cell clonotypes detected by TCRB sequencing. Availability determined which PBMC samples were chosen for TCRB deep sequencing. The authors noted that analyses of patient blood samples could not be reproduced because of sample limitations. Vaccine-induced immune responses across multiple MHC alleles were detected in 90% to 95% of patients.

The sample was PBMCs, taken from a glioma patient whose treatment included an IDH1 peptide vaccine. The sequence is built from TRBV10-3 and TRBJ2-7; TRBD1 agrees with 12 junctional bases. This TCR derives from a middle-aged man with glioma. The CDR3 region: CAISDGTGGNYEQYF. The DNA sequence is given as TGTGCCATCAGCGATGGGACAGGGGGCAACTACGAGCAGTACTTC.